Presented here are 3 T cell receptor beta chains from one specimen sequenced in a study of T cell repertoires in cytomegalovirus infection (dated by TCRdb to the late 2010s). The sample was run on an Illumina HiSeq 1500. The public reads were reprocessed in TCRdb via fastp at Q25 and MiXCR, keeping in-frame beta chains. When rows share a CDR3 protein, they turn into one entry using the most common DNA and genes. Counted in this sample were under 350,000 distinct CDR3 sequences; 9.6% of them appeared once. The leading ten clones occupy less than 3% of the sample. The sequenced sample consisted of PBMCs. Receptor source: a human donor in good health (CMV status not recorded). Some clones in this sample may be carry-over from other donors' samples.

This clonotype was recorded at least ten times. This chain links TRBV7-3 with TRBJ2-3, with a weak D call TRBD2 (5 bases). Trimming removed 5 bases at V and 2 bases at J, with 20 bases between. The CDR3 is made up of 17 amino acids. Germline CDR1 reads SGHTA; CDR2 reads FQGTGA. This CDR3 reads CASSTAASSLFTDTQYF. In nucleotides, the CDR3 is TGTGCCAGCAGCACAGCGGCTAGTTCACTGTTCACAGATACGCAGTATTTT.

There are a few counts of this clonotype. The genes are TRBV2 and TRBJ1-6; TRBD1 matches at 10 bases. Germline-derived CDR1 and CDR2 are SNHLY and FYNNEI. V lost 6 bases to trimming and J lost 9 bases; unmatched junction nucleotides: 8. The CDR3 has 15 amino acids. Here the CDR3 reads CASSPGTGAGSPLHF. The DNA of the CDR3 is TGTGCCAGCAGCCCCGGGACAGGGGCGGGTTCACCCCTCCACTTT.

This clonotype was observed at least ten times. The V call is TRBV20-1, the J call TRBJ2-7; either TRBD1 or TRBD2 may supply D (6 bases each). Trimming took 6 bases from V and 6 from J, leaving 24 bases between them. Looked up from germline, CDR1 is DFQATT and CDR2 is SNEGSKA (reference sequence). This CDR3 has 15 residues. The CDR3 protein is CSAQRGGQGIAEQYF. In DNA, the CDR3 is TGCAGTGCCCAAAGAGGGGGGCAGGGGATCGCCGAGCAGTACTTC.